The 9 T cell receptor beta chains below come from one sample, sequenced in a study of cytomegalovirus exposure and HLA in healthy donors (dated by TCRdb to the late 2010s). Library method: the immunoSEQ multiplex PCR assay. For the multiplex PCR, a mixture combining 60 forward primers for TCR Vbeta segments and 13 reverse primers for TCR Jbeta segments was used. As stored in TCRdb, this immuneACCESS dataset retains in-frame rearrangements with V and J assigned. A fraction of the clones does not appear; measured against another copy, unresolved V genes explain less than half of the discrepancy, and the remainder lacks a known reason. For this sample the table gives around 110,000 clones, of which around three quarters were detected only once. The top ten clonotypes cover about 4.5% of the sample. Material: PBMCs. All receptors derive from a man aged 30 to 45 in good health and CMV-seropositive.

V gene TRBV10-1 combines with J gene TRBJ2-2, with 7 bases fitting TRBD1. CDR1 and CDR2 from the germline V gene are WNHNN and SYGVQD (reference sequence). Trimming at V came to 3 bases and at J to 0 bases, leaving 4 bases not matched to a gene. The CDR3 covers 16 residues. For the CDR3, the DNA is TGCGCCAGCAGTGAATCCGGGACAGCGAACACCGGGGAGCTGTTTTTT. Its protein is CASSESGTANTGELFF.

The chain is built from TRBV14 and TRBJ2-7; D not resolved. The CDR3 spans 14 residues. Trimming stripped 8 bases from V and 2 bases from J, with 16 bases between. Germline CDR1 reads SGHDN; CDR2 reads FVKESK. This CDR3 reads CASAPPGWTYEQYF. The CDR3 DNA follows: TGTGCCAGCGCCCCGCCAGGATGGACCTACGAGCAGTACTTC.

The chain couples TRBV5-6 to TRBJ2-1; TRBD1 is a possible D gene (7 bases). Trimming left V 10 bases short and J 2 bases short, with 13 bases between. The germline gives CDR1 SGHDT, CDR2 YYEEEE. The length of the CDR3 is 13 residues. The CDR3 reads CACGTATYNEQFF. In DNA form, the CDR3 reads TGTGCCTGCGGGACAGCGACCTACAATGAGCAGTTCTTC.

CDR3 DNA sequence: TGTGCCAGCAGCGTAGGAACTAGCGGGGGAGCTTTGAACGAGCAGTACTTC. As protein: CASSVGTSGGALNEQYF. The rearrangement joins TRBV9 to TRBJ2-7; 11 nucleotides line up with TRBD2. V was pared by 0 bases and J by 5 bases, with 10 bases of the junction left unmatched. CDR1 and CDR2 from the germline V gene are SGDLS and YYNGEE. This CDR3 region has 17 residues. The whole variable domain, filled in from reference TRBV9 and TRBJ2-7, reads DSGVTQTPKHLITATGQRVTLRCSPRSGDLSVYWYQQSLDQGLQFLIQYYNGEERAKGNILERFSAQQFPDLHSELNLSSLELGDSALYFCASSVGTSGGALNEQYFGPGTRLTVT.

This clone was counted a single time. V is TRBV28 and J is TRBJ2-6, with TRBD1 matching 8 bases. This CDR3 region has 18 residues. The junction had 12 bases not matched to a gene; V was cut back by 6 bases and J by 2 bases. The germline CDR1 and CDR2 sequences are MDHEN and SYDVKM. The CDR3 nucleotides read TGTGCCAGCAGCATAAGGACAGGGTTAGGAACTGGGGCCAACGTCCTGACTTTC. Encoded protein: CASSIRTGLGTGANVLTF.

This clone was seen once. At one end, the junction sequence differs from germline, possibly due to a read error. The rearrangement links TRBV4-3 to TRBJ2-6; possibly TRBD1 for D (5 bases). Per germline, CDR1 LGHNA and CDR2 YSLEER. The CDR3 sequence is 17 residues long. The CDR3 DNA follows: TGCGCCAGCAGCCAAGATCCGCACAGCCCTGGGGCCAACGGCCTGACTTTC. Residues: CASSQDPHSPGANGLTF.

This clone appeared once. This rearrangement joins TRBV7-9 to TRBJ2-7; tentatively, D is TRBD2 (5 bases). Trimming shortened V by 1 base and J by 3 bases, and 13 bases separated the two germline ends. This CDR3 has 15 residues. The germline CDR1 and CDR2 sequences are SEHNR and FQNEAQ (reference sequence). CDR3 bases: TGTGCCAGCAGCTTAGGCCCGCCGGGGAGCTACGAGCAGTACTTC. It yields the protein CASSLGPPGSYEQYF.

The V call is TRBV7-9, the J call TRBJ2-5; D is perhaps TRBD2 (8 bases). The germline V and J ends were trimmed by 5 bases and 0 bases, with 19 bases remaining between them. The CDR3 sequence is 17 residues long. The germline CDR1 and CDR2 sequences are SEHNR and FQNEAQ (reference sequence). The CDR3 region has the DNA TGTGCCAGCAGCCGATCTTTAGCGGGACAGTACCAAGAGACCCAGTACTTC. This codes for CASSRSLAGQYQETQYF.

This chain joins TRBV6-6 and TRBJ2-6; D is ambiguous. Trimming left V 2 bases short and J 1 base short, with 9 bases between. CDR1 is MNHNY and CDR2 is SVGAGI in the germline V gene (reference sequence). This CDR3 has 16 amino acids. The CDR3 DNA reads as TGTGCCAGCAGTTACCCGCGAGAATCTGGGGCCAACGTCCTGACTTTC. Its translation: CASSYPRESGANVLTF.